These 20 T cell receptor beta chains share one sample of origin, sequenced in a study of human T cells and chemical hapten exposure. Indicated time point: pre-sensitization, week 0. Treatment reported: therapeutic diphenylcyclopropenone sensitization with weekly scalp DPC. TCRdb re-analysed the RACE reads in MiXCR, keeping a single row per CDR3 protein. The table has 150,000 to 200,000 distinct CDR3 sequences, around 30% seen once. The material sequenced was whole blood, taken in connection with sensitization to the hapten diphenylcyclopropenone (DPC). The receptor source for this set is a woman aged 25 to 39 with alopecia areata. Some clones in this sample may be carry-over from other donors' samples.

The chain recombines TRBV3-1 with TRBJ1-3; D perhaps matches TRBD1 (5 bases). V was pared by 4 bases and J by 3 bases, with 16 bases between. Germline V gene lookup returns CDR1 LGHDT and CDR2 YNNKEL (reference sequence). The CDR3 is 16 amino acids. In DNA, the CDR3 is TGTGCCAGCAGCCTGGCGGTCGGGGCGCGTGGAAACACCATATATTTT. Encoded protein: CASSLAVGARGNTIYF.

This clonotype was observed a few times. As DNA, the CDR3 is TGTGCCACCAGTGATTTGCAGGTCGCGGGGGGAGGTGAGACCCAGTACTTC. It specifies CATSDLQVAGGGETQYF. The rearrangement joins TRBV24-1 to TRBJ2-5; the match to TRBD2 covers 8 bases. CDR1 and CDR2 from the germline V gene are KGHDR and SFDVKD. This CDR3 region has 17 residues. Trimming at V came to 0 bases and at J to 5 bases, leaving 10 bases not matched to a gene.

The chain employs TRBV15 and TRBJ1-2; D uncertain. This CDR3 has 14 amino acids. The V gene lost 2 bases and the J gene lost 3 bases, with 10 bases spanning the gap. Per germline, CDR1 LNHNV and CDR2 YYDKDF (reference sequence). The CDR3 loop reads CATSRSDRHYGYTF. The CDR3 nucleotides are TGTGCCACCAGCAGATCTGACCGACACTATGGCTACACCTTC.

The rearrangement joins TRBV20-1 to TRBJ2-2; 10 bases fit TRBD1. V was clipped by 5 bases and J by 7 bases; unmatched bases: 7. This CDR3 has 14 amino acids. CDR1 DFQATT and CDR2 SNEGSKA come from the germline V gene (reference sequence). The CDR3 loop is CSAPHRTGGGELFF. DNA of the CDR3: TGCAGTGCTCCCCATCGGACAGGGGGCGGGGAGCTGTTTTTT.

The chain recombines TRBV20-1 with TRBJ1-5; perhaps TRBD1 as D (6 bases). This CDR3 is 13 amino acids long. Deletions cut 2 bases from V and 9 bases from J, with 14 bases between. Germline V lookup: CDR1 DFQATT, CDR2 SNEGSKA (reference sequence). This CDR3 reads CSARRTEQGPQHF. Here the CDR3 DNA reads TGCAGTGCTAGAAGGACGGAACAGGGGCCCCAGCATTTT.

The CDR3 region has the DNA TGTGCCAGCAGCTTAGCCCCAAGGGACGAGCAGTACTTC. This sequence encodes CASSLAPRDEQYF. This chain links TRBV7-7 with TRBJ2-7; D remains ambiguous. The germline CDR1 and CDR2 sequences are SSHAT and FNYEAQ (reference sequence). The germline V and J ends were trimmed by 0 bases and 5 bases, with 8 bases remaining between them. The CDR3 spans 13 residues.

This clonotype turned up a few times. The chain has TRBV5-1 and TRBJ1-5; the match to TRBD1 covers 10 bases. The CDR3 is made up of 15 amino acids. V dropped 0 bases and J dropped 9; count of bases not matched to a gene: 6. The germline V gene encodes CDR1 SGHRS and CDR2 YFSETQ. CDR3 sequence reads: CASSLEGTGVTPQHF. For the CDR3, the DNA is TGCGCCAGCAGCTTGGAAGGGACAGGGGTGACGCCCCAGCATTTT.

The V gene is TRBV12-3 or TRBV12-4, the J gene TRBJ2-2, with a possible D match to TRBD2 (6 bases). The CDR3 has 15 amino acids. Deletions cut 5 bases from V and 3 bases from J, with 13 bases between. CDR3 DNA: TGTGCCAGCAGTCCACTAGGAGGGTACACCGGGGAGCTGTTTTTT. Its protein product is CASSPLGGYTGELFF.

This clonotype has just a few counts. The CDR3 region is CASSQGDRGRKLFF. In DNA, the CDR3 is TGCGCCAGCAGCCAGGGGGACAGGGGGAGAAAACTGTTTTTT. The V call is TRBV4-1, the J call TRBJ1-4, with TRBD1 matching 11 bases. Unmatched junction bases numbered 4, after V lost 3 bases and J lost 10 bases. The CDR3 has 14 amino acids. Per the germline V gene, CDR1 is MGHRA and CDR2 is YSYEKL.

This chain links TRBV12-3 or TRBV12-4 with TRBJ1-6; no clear D gene. Trimming removed 3 bases from V and 5 bases from J, with 8 bases in between. The CDR3 loop spans 14 amino acids. The CDR3 DNA sequence: TGTGCCAGCAGTTTTATCCTGGATAATTCACCCCTCCACTTT. It translates to CASSFILDNSPLHF.

CDR3 sequence: CASSRGGANEKLFF. The CDR3 region has the DNA TGTGCCAGCAGCCGCGGAGGGGCTAATGAAAAACTGTTTTTT. V usage is TRBV28 and J usage is TRBJ1-4; D may be TRBD1 (5 bases). V was pared by 6 bases and J by 3 bases, with 11 bases between. This CDR3 spans 14 amino acids. Germline-derived CDR1 and CDR2 are MDHEN and SYDVKM.

The chain has TRBV6-6 and TRBJ2-1; no clear D gene. V shed 7 bases and J shed 4 bases, with 11 bases lying between them. This CDR3 has 13 residues. CDR1 is MNHNY and CDR2 is SVGAGI in the germline V gene (reference sequence). The CDR3 DNA follows: TGTGCCAGCACCCTCCCGAATTACAATGAGCAGTTCTTC. This codes for CASTLPNYNEQFF.

The rearrangement links TRBV11-2 to TRBJ2-1; D unclear. The germline V gene encodes CDR1 SGHAT and CDR2 FQNNGV. Trimming stripped 0 bases from V and 9 bases from J, with 6 bases between. The CDR3 consists of 12 residues. The CDR3 region has the DNA TGTGCCAGCAGCTTAGATGGCACTGAGCAGTTCTTC. Its protein product is CASSLDGTEQFF.

This chain uses TRBV28 with TRBJ1-3, with D perhaps TRBD1 (6 bases). The CDR3 spans 13 residues. Trimming shortened V by 2 bases and J by 7 bases, and 9 bases separated the two germline ends. Germline V gives CDR1 MDHEN, CDR2 SYDVKM. The CDR3 reads CASSLGQLNTIYF. Written as DNA, the CDR3 is TGTGCCAGCAGTTTAGGACAGCTTAACACCATATATTTT. The whole variable domain, filled in from reference TRBV28 and TRBJ1-3, reads DVKVTQSSRYLVKRTGEKVFLECVQDMDHENMFWYRQDPGLGLRLIYFSYDVKMKEKGDIPEGYSVSREKKERFSLILESASTNQTSMYLCASSLGQLNTIYFGEGSWLTVV.

The chain recombines TRBV5-1 with TRBJ2-2; 10 bases agree with TRBD2. CDR3 length equals 18 residues. CDR1 SGHRS and CDR2 YFSETQ come from the germline V gene. Trimming took 2 bases from V and 0 from J; bases not matched to a gene: 7. Here the CDR3 DNA reads TGCGCCAGCAGCTTCGGGCTAGCGGGAGCATCGAACACCGGGGAGCTGTTTTTT. It specifies CASSFGLAGASNTGELFF.

Ten or more counts support this clonotype. The chain employs TRBV11-2 and TRBJ2-5, with D unresolved. This CDR3 is 14 amino acids long. V was cut by 1 base and J by 1 base, with 7 bases left in between. CDR1 is SGHAT and CDR2 is FQNNGV in the germline V gene. CDR3 loop: CASSLGGGQETQYF. CDR3 DNA: TGTGCCAGCAGCTTAGGTGGTGGCCAAGAGACCCAGTACTTC.

CDR3 protein: CASSPITSGRNRDNEQFF. The CDR3 coding sequence is TGTGCCAGCTCACCTATAACTAGCGGGAGGAACCGGGACAATGAGCAGTTCTTC. The genes are TRBV18 and TRBJ2-1; 12 nucleotides align to TRBD2. The V segment lost 3 bases and the J segment 5 bases; nucleotides outside the gene matches: 11. In germline, CDR1 is KGHSH, CDR2 LQKENI. This CDR3 contains 18 residues.

The sample holds a few counts of this clonotype. The chain has TRBV20-1 and TRBJ2-5; D is undetermined. Trimming cost V 6 bases and J 1 base, with 15 bases left between them. The CDR3 runs to 14 residues. From germline, CDR1 is DFQATT and CDR2 SNEGSKA (reference sequence). CDR3 amino acids: CSAQYRRTQETQYF. The DNA for the CDR3 is TGCAGTGCCCAATATAGACGGACCCAAGAGACCCAGTACTTC.

This clonotype was observed a few times. V is TRBV29-1 and J is TRBJ1-2; 8 bases fit TRBD1. Losses at the gene ends were 6 bases for V and 2 bases for J; bases not matched to a gene: 11. Germline V CDR1 and CDR2: SQVTM, ANQGSEA. The CDR3 loop spans 15 amino acids. CDR3 residues: CSVNMGTGQNYGYTF. DNA of the CDR3: TGCAGCGTGAATATGGGGACAGGACAAAACTATGGCTACACCTTC.

This chain links TRBV11-2 with TRBJ1-2, with 8 bases identical to TRBD1. This CDR3 has 17 residues. Germline CDR1 is SGHAT and CDR2 is FQNNGV. V was pared by 3 bases and J by 4 bases, with 13 bases of the junction left unmatched. The CDR3 bases are TGTGCCAGCAGCTTCCCGGGACAGGACCTTCAAAGCTATGGCTACACCTTC. Encoded protein: CASSFPGQDLQSYGYTF.